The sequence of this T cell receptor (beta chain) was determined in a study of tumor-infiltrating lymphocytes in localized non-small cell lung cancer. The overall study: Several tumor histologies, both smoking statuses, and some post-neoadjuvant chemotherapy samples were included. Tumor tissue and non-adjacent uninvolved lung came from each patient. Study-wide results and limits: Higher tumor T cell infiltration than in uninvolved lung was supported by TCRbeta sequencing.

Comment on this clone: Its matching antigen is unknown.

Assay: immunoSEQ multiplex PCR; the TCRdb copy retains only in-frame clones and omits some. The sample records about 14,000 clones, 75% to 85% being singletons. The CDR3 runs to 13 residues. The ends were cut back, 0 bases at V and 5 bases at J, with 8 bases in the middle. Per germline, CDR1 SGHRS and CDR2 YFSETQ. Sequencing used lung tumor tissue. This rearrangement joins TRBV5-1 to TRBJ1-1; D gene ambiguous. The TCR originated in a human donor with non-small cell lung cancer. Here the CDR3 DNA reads TGCGCCAGCAGCTTGGGCGGAGGGACTGAAGCTTTCTTT. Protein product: CASSLGGGTEAFF.